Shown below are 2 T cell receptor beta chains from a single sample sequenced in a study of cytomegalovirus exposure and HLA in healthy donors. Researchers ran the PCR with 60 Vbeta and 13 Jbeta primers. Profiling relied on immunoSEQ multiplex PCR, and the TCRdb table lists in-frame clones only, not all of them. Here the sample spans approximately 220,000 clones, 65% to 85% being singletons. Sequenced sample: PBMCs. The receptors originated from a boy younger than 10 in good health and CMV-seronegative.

CDR3 residues: CASSFRSTGEAFF. DNA of the CDR3: TGTGCCAGCAGCTTTCGGTCAACAGGGGAGGCTTTCTTT. The rearrangement uses TRBV7-9 and TRBJ1-1; 7 bases line up with TRBD1. The germline V gene encodes CDR1 SEHNR and CDR2 FQNEAQ (reference sequence). This CDR3 has 13 residues. With V trimmed by 3 bases and J by 11 bases, 9 bases remained unmatched.

The CDR3 region is CASSLGWDSGGRETQYF. In DNA, the CDR3 is TGTGCCAGCAGCTTGGGTTGGGACTCGGGGGGCAGGGAGACCCAGTACTTC. The rearrangement links TRBV5-5 to TRBJ2-5; D is possibly TRBD2 (7 bases). V dropped 0 bases and J dropped 5 bases, with 20 bases sitting between them. The CDR3 extends over 17 amino acids. Germline CDR1 and CDR2: SGHKS and YYEKEE (reference sequence).